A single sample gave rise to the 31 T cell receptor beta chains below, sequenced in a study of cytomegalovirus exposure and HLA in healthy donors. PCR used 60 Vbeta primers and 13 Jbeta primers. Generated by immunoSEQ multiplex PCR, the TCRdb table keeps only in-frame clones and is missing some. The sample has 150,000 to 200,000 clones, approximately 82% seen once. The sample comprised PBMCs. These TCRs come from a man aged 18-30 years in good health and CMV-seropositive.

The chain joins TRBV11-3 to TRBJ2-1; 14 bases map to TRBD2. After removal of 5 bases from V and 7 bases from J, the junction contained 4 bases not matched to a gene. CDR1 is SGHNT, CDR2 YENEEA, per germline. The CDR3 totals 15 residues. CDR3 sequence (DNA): TGTGCCAGCAGCCCCGGGACTAGCGGGAGTAATGAGCAGTTCTTC. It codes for CASSPGTSGSNEQFF.

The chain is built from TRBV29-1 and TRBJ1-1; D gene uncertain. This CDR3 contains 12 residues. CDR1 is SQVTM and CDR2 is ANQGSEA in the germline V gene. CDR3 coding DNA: TGCACCTTCAGACGGGGTAACACTGAAGCTTTCTTT. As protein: CTFRRGNTEAFF.

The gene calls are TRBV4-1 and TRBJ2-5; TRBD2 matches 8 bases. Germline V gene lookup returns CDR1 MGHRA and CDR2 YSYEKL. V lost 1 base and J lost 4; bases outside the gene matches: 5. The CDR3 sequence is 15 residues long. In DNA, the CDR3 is TGCGCCAGCAGCCAAGTAACTAGCGGAACAGAGACCCAGTACTTC. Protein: CASSQVTSGTETQYF.

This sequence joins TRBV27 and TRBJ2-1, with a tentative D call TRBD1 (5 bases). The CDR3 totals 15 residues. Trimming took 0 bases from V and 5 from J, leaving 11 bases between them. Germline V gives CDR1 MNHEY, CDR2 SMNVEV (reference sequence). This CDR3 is CASSLSAQGNNEQFF. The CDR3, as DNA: TGTGCCAGCAGTTTATCGGCTCAGGGAAACAATGAGCAGTTCTTC.

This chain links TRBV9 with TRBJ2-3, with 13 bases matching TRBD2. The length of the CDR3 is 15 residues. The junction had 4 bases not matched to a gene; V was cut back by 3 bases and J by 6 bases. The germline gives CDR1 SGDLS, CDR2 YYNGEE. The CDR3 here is CASSGTSGRGDTQYF. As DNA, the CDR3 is TGTGCCAGCAGCGGAACTAGCGGGAGGGGGGATACGCAGTATTTT.

The CDR3 DNA follows: TGTGCCAGCAGCTTGGGGACCGGGAGAGGGGAGACCCAGTACTTC. Translated, it gives CASSLGTGRGETQYF. The chain recombines TRBV7-3 with TRBJ2-5, with D possibly TRBD2 on 6 matching bases. The CDR3 extends over 15 amino acids. Per the germline V gene, CDR1 is SGHTA and CDR2 is FQGTGA. V was cut by 3 bases and J by 5 bases, with 16 bases left in between.

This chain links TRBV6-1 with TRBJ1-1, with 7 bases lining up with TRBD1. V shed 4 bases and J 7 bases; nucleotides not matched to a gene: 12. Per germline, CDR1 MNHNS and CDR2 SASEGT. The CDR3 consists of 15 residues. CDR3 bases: TGTGCCAGCAGTGGAATTCTTACAGGGGAGAGTGAAGCTTTCTTT. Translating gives CASSGILTGESEAFF.

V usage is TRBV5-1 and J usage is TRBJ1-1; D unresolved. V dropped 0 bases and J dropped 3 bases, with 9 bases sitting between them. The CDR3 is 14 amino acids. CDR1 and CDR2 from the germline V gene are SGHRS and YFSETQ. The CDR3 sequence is CASSLDRRYTEAFF. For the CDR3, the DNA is TGCGCCAGCAGCTTGGACCGGAGGTACACTGAAGCTTTCTTT.

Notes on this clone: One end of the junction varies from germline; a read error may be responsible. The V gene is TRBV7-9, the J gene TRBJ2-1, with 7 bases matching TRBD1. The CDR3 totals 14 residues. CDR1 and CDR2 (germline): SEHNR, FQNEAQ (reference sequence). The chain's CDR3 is CSSSLRGLDNEQFF. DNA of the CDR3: TGTTCCAGCAGCTTAAGGGGGCTCGATAATGAGCAGTTCTTC.

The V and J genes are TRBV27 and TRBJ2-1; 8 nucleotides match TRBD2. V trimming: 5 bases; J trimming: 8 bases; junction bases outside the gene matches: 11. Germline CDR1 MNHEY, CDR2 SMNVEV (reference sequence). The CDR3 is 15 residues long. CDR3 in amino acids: CASSPRGSGIDEQFF. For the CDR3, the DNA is TGTGCCAGCAGTCCCCGGGGTAGCGGGATCGATGAGCAGTTCTTC.

In DNA form, the CDR3 reads TGTGCCTGGAACAACGAGGGAGTCCCCCAAGAGACCCAGTACTTC. This codes for CAWNNEGVPQETQYF. The V gene is TRBV30, the J gene TRBJ2-5, with a possible D match to TRBD2 (5 bases). This CDR3 spans 15 amino acids. Germline loops: CDR1 GTSNPN, CDR2 SVGIG (reference sequence). The ends were cut back, 4 bases at V and 1 base at J, with 16 bases in the middle. Combining the CDR3 with reference TRBV30 and TRBJ2-5 gives the whole variable domain SQTIHQWPATLVQPVGSPLSLECTVEGTSNPNLYWYRQAAGRGLQLLFYSVGIGQISSEVPQNLSASRPQDRQFILSSKKLLLSDSGFYLCAWNNEGVPQETQYFGPGTRLLVL.

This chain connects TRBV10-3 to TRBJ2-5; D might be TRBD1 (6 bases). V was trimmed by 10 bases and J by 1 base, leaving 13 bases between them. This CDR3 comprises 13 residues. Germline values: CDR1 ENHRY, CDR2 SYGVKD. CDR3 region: CASGLTGQETQYF. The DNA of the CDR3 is TGTGCCAGCGGATTGACAGGCCAAGAGACCCAGTACTTC.

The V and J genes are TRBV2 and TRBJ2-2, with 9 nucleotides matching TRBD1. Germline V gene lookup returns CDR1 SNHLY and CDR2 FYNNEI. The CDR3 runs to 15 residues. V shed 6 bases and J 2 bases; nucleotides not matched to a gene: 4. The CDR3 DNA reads TGTGCCAGCAGGGAACAGGGGGCTAACACCGGGGAGCTGTTTTTT. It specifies CASREQGANTGELFF. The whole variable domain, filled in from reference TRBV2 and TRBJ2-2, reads EPEVTQTPSHQVTQMGQEVILRCVPISNHLYFYWYRQILGQKVEFLVSFYNNEISEKSEIFDDQFSVERPDGSNFTLKIRSTKLEDSAMYFCASREQGANTGELFFGEGSRLTVL.

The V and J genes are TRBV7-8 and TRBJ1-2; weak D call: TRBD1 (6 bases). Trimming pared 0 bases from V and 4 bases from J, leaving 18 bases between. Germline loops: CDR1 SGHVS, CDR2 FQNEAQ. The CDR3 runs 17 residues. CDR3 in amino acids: CASSLAGTPFRGYGYTF. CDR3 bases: TGTGCCAGCAGCTTAGCCGGGACACCCTTTCGGGGCTATGGCTACACCTTC.

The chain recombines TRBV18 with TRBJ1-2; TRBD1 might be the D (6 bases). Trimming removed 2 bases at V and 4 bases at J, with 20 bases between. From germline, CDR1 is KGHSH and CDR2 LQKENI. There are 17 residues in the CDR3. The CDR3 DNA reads TGTGCCAGCTCACCATTGGCAGGGGTAGGCTACCGCTATGGCTACACCTTC. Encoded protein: CASSPLAGVGYRYGYTF.

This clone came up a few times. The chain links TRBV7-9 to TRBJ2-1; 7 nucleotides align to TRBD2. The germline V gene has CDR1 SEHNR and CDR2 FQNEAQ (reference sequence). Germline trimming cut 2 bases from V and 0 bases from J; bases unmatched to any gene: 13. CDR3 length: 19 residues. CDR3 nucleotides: TGTGCCAGCAGCTTACCCTCGGCGGGAGAGGCAAGCTCCTACAATGAGCAGTTCTTC. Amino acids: CASSLPSAGEASSYNEQFF.

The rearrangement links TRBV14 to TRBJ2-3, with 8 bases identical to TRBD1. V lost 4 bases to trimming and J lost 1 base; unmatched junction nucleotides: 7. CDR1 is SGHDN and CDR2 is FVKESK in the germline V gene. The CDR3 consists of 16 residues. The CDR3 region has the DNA TGTGCCAGCAGCCTTTACCGGGACAGGCGCACAGATACGCAGTATTTT. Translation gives CASSLYRDRRTDTQYF.

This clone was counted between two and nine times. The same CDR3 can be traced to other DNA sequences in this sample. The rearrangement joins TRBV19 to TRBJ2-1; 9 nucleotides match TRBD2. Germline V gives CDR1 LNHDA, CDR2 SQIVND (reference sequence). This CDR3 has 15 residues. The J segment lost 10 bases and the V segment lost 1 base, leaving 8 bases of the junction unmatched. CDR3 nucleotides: TGTGCCAGTAGTATAGGGGCGGGAGGGCCTCGGGAGCAGTTCTTC. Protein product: CASSIGAGGPREQFF.

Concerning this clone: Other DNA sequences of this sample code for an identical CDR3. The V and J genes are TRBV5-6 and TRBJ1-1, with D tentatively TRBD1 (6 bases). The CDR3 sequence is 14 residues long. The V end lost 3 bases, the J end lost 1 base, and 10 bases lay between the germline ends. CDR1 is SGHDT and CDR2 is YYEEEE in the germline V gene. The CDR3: CASSWVDRNTEAFF. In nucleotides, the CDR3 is TGTGCCAGCAGCTGGGTGGACAGGAACACTGAAGCTTTCTTT.

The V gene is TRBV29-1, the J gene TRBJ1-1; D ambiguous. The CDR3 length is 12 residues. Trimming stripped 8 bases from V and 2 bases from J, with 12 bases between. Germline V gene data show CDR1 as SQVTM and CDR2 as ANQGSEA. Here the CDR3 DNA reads TGCAGCATCGGGGTGAGTAACACTGAAGCTTTCTTT. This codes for CSIGVSNTEAFF.

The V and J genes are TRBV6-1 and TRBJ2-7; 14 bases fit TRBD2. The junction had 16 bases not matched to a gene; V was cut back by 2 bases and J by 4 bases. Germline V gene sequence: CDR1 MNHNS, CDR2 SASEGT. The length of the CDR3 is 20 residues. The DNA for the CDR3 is TGTGCCAGCAGTGAAAGTTATGCTGGGACTAGCGGGAGCTTGGGATACGAGCAGTACTTC. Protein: CASSESYAGTSGSLGYEQYF.

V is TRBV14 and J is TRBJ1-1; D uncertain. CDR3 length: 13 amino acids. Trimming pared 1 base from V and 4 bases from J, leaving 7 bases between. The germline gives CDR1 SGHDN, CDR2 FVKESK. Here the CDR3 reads CASSQGWSTEAFF. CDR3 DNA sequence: TGTGCCAGCAGCCAAGGGTGGAGCACTGAAGCTTTCTTT.

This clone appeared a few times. This CDR3 is CAWTQRSGGSGNTIYF. The CDR3 DNA reads TGTGCCTGGACCCAAAGGTCGGGGGGCTCTGGAAACACCATATATTTT. The chain links TRBV30 to TRBJ1-3; TRBD1 might be the D (5 bases). The CDR3 consists of 16 residues. Germline values: CDR1 GTSNPN, CDR2 SVGIG (reference sequence). With 4 bases removed from V and 0 bases from J, the gap between germline ends came to 16 bases.

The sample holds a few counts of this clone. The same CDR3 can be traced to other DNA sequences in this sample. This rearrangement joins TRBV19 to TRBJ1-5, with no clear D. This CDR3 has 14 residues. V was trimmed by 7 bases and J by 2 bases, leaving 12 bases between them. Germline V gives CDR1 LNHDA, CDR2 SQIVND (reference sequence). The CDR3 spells CASNRGEGNQPQHF. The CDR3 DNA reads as TGTGCCAGTAATCGGGGTGAGGGCAATCAGCCCCAGCATTTT.

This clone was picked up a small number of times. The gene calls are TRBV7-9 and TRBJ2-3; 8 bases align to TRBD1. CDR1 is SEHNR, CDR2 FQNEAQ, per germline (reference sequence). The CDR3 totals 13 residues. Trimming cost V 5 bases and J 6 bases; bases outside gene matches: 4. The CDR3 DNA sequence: TGTGCCAGCAGCATACAGGGGGGCGATACGCAGTATTTT. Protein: CASSIQGGDTQYF.

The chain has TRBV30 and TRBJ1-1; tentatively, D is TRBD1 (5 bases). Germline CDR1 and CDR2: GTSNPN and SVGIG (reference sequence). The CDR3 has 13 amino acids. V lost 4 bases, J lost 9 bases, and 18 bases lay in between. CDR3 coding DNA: TGTGCCTGGACAGGAGGGGCGGCCTTGAAAGCTTTCTTT. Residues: CAWTGGAALKAFF.

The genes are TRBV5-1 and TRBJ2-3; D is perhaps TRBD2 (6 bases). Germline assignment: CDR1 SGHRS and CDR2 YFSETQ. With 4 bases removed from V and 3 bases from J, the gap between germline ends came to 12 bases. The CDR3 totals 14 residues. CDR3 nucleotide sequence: TGCGCCAGCAGCCTTGGACTACTAACAGATACGCAGTATTTT. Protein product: CASSLGLLTDTQYF.

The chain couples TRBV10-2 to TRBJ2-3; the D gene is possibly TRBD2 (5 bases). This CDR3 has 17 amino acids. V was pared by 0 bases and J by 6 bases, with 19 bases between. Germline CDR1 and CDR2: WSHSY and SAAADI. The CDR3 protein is CASSESTLWASPDTQYF. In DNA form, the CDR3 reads TGCGCCAGCAGTGAGTCGACGCTGTGGGCTAGCCCTGATACGCAGTATTTT.

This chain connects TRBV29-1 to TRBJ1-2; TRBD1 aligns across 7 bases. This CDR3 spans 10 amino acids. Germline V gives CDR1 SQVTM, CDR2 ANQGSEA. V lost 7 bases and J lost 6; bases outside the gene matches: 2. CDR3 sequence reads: CSAGQDGYTF. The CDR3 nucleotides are TGCAGCGCCGGACAGGATGGCTACACCTTC.

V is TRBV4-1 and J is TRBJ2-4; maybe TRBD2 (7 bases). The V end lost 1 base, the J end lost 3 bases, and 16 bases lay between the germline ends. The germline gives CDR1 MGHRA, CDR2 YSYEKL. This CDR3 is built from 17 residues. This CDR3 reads CASSQAPGGRGKNIQYF. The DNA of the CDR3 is TGCGCCAGCAGCCAAGCACCCGGGGGGCGGGGCAAAAACATTCAGTACTTC.

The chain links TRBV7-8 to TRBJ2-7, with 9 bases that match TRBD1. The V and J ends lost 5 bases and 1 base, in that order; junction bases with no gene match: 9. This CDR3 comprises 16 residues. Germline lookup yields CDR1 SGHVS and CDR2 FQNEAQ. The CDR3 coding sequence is TGTGCCAGCAGCCCAACCCAGACAGGGGGGTCCTACGAGCAGTACTTC. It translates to CASSPTQTGGSYEQYF.